This is a list of T cell receptor beta chains from one sample in a study of blood T cell repertoires in COVID-19. Sequencing used immunoSEQ multiplex PCR; TCRdb keeps in-frame clones, though not all of them. This repertoire shows about 270,000 clones, 75% to 95% found once; its top ten account for about 3%. The sample comprised PBMCs or T cells enriched from blood (not recorded which). The receptors were gathered from a man aged 35 to 55 who had been exposed to COVID-19. The CDR3 runs from the conserved cysteine through the conserved F or W. The D gene is left open where the match is weak.

TRBV5-6	TRBD1	TRBJ2-3	TGTGCCAGCAGCTTGGAACAGGGGGTGGCAGATACGCAGTATTTT	CASSLEQGVADTQYF
TRBV9	-	TRBJ2-1	TGTGCCAGCAGCGTAGATGGTAGCGGAGTTTACAATGAGCAGTTCTTC	CASSVDGSGVYNEQFF
TRBV19	-	TRBJ2-7	TGTGCCAGTAAAGGACGGGGAAAACCCTACGAGCAGTACTTC	CASKGRGKPYEQYF
TRBV5-1	TRBD1	TRBJ1-4	TGCGCCAGCAGCTTGGGATCACAGGGGTATGAAAAACTGTTTTTT	CASSLGSQGYEKLFF
TRBV19	-	TRBJ1-4	TGTGCCAGTAGTAAAAAGGGGAAGAATGAAAAACTGTTTTTT	CASSKKGKNEKLFF
TRBV9	TRBD1	TRBJ1-1	TGTGCCAGCAGCGCAACCGGGACAGATGCTAACACTGAAGCTTTCTTT	CASSATGTDANTEAFF
TRBV9	-	TRBJ2-2	TGTGCCAGCAGCGTAGAACAGGGCACCGGGGAGCTGTTTTTT	CASSVEQGTGELFF
TRBV14	-	TRBJ2-3	TGTGCCAGCAGTGAGGGGGGGTCTGGCACAGATACGCAGTATTTT	CASSEGGSGTDTQYF
TRBV6-2/TRBV6-3	TRBD1	TRBJ1-1	TGTGCCAGCAGCCGCAGGGGGCTCGGCACTGAAGCTTTCTTT	CASSRRGLGTEAFF
TRBV10-2	-	TRBJ1-1	TGCGCCAGCAGGGACAGTCAATACACTGAAGCTTTCTTT	CASRDSQYTEAFF